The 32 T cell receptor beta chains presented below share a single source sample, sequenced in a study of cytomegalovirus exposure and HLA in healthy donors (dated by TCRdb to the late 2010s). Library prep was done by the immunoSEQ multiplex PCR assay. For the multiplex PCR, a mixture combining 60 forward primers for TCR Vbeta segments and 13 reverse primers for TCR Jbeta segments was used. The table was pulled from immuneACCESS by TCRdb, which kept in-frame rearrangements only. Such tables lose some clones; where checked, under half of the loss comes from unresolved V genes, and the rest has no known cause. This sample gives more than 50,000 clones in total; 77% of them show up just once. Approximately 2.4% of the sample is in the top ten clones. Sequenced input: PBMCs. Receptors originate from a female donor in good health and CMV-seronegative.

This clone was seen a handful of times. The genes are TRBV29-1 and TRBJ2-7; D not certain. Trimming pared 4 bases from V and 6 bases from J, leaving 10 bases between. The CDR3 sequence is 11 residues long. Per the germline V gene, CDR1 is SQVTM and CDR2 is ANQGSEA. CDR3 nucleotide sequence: TGCAGCGTTGCAGCAGGCAGCGAGCAGTACTTC. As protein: CSVAAGSEQYF.

CDR3 sequence reads: CASTPGRDRYQPQHF. CDR3 nucleotides: TGTGCCAGTACCCCAGGCCGGGACAGATATCAGCCCCAGCATTTT. This rearrangement joins TRBV19 to TRBJ1-5; 7 nucleotides match TRBD1. The V gene's germline CDR1 is LNHDA and CDR2 SQIVND (reference sequence). This CDR3 is built from 15 residues. The V and J ends lost 7 bases and 5 bases, in that order; junction bases with no gene match: 11.

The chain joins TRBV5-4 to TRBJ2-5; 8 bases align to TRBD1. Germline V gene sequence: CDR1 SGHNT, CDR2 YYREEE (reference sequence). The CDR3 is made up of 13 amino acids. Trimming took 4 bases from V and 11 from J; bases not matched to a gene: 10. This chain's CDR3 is CASSEDRVGEQYF. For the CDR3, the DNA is TGTGCCAGCAGCGAGGACAGGGTGGGGGAGCAGTACTTC.

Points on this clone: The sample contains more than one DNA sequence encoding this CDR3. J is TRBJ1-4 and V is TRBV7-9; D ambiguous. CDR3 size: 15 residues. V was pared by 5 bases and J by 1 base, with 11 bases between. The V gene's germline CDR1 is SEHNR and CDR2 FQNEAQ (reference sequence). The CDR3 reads CASSPSLKTNEKLFF. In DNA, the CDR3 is TGTGCCAGCAGCCCTAGTCTTAAAACTAATGAAAAACTGTTTTTT. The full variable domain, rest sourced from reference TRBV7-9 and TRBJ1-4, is DTGVSQNPRHKITKRGQNVTFRCDPISEHNRLYWYRQTLGQGPEFLTYFQNEAQLEKSRLLSDRFSAERPKGSFSTLEIQRTEQGDSAMYLCASSPSLKTNEKLFFGSGTQLSVL.

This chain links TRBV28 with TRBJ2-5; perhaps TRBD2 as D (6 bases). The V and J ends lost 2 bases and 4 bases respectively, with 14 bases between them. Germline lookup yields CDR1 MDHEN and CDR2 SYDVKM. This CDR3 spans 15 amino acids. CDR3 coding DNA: TGTGCCAGCAGTTTAGCGGGGACGAATAGAGAGACCCAGTACTTC. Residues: CASSLAGTNRETQYF.

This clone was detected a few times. CDR3 sequence: CASSPSGLRHEQFF. CDR3 bases: TGTGCCAGCAGCCCATCGGGACTACGGCATGAGCAGTTCTTC. The J gene is TRBJ2-1, the V gene TRBV7-3; 7 bases are shared with TRBD2. After removal of 5 bases from V and 8 bases from J, the junction contained 9 bases not matched to a gene. The CDR3 covers 14 residues. Germline V CDR1 and CDR2: SGHTA, FQGTGA.

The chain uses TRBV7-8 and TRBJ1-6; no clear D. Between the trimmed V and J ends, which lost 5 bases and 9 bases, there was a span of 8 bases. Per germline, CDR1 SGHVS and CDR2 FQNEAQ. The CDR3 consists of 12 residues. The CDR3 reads CASSDSLSPLHF. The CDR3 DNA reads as TGTGCCAGCAGCGATTCACTTTCACCCCTCCACTTT.

CDR3 protein: CASSPTGGTEAFF. Here the CDR3 DNA reads TGTGCCAGCTCACCGACAGGGGGCACTGAAGCTTTCTTT. V gene TRBV18 combines with J gene TRBJ1-1, with TRBD1 identical over 9 bases. Trimming removed 3 bases from V and 4 bases from J; junction bases left unmatched: 0. CDR1 and CDR2 (germline): KGHSH, LQKENI. CDR3 length: 13 residues.

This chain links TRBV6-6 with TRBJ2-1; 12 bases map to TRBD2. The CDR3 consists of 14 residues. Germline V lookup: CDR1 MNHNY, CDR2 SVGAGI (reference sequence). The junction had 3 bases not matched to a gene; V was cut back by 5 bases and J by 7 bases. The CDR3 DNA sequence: TGTGCCAGCAGTCTAGCGGGGGGGCTTAATGAGCAGTTCTTC. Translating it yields CASSLAGGLNEQFF.

The CDR3 sequence: CASPWGGRTYEQYF. The CDR3 DNA sequence: TGCGCCAGCCCCTGGGGGGGACGAACCTACGAGCAGTACTTC. This chain links TRBV10-1 with TRBJ2-5, with 7 bases identical to TRBD2. The J call is uncertain, as TRBJ2-7 better fits the DNA end. CDR3 length equals 14 residues. Germline CDR1 is WNHNN and CDR2 is SYGVQD (reference sequence).

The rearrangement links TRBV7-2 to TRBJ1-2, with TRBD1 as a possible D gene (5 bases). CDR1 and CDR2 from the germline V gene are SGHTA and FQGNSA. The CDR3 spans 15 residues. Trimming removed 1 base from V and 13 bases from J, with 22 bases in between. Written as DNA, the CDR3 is TGTGCCAGCAGCTTAGACGGGGCCGAAGGGAGGGTTCGCACCTTC. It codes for CASSLDGAEGRVRTF.

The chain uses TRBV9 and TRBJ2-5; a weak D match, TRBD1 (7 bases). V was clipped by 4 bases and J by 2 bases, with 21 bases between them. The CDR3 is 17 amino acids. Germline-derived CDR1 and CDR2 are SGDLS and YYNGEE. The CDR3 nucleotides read TGTGCCAGCAGCCTCAGCATCGGGACAGCGGGTCAAGAGACCCAGTACTTC. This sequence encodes CASSLSIGTAGQETQYF.

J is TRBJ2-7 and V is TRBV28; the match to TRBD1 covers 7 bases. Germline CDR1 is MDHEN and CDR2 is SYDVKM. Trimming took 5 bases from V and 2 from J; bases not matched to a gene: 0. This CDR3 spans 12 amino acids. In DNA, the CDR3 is TGTGCCAGCAGTCAGGGGGCCTACGAGCAGTACTTC. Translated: CASSQGAYEQYF. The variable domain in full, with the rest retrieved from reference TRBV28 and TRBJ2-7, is DVKVTQSSRYLVKRTGEKVFLECVQDMDHENMFWYRQDPGLGLRLIYFSYDVKMKEKGDIPEGYSVSREKKERFSLILESASTNQTSMYLCASSQGAYEQYFGPGTRLTVT.

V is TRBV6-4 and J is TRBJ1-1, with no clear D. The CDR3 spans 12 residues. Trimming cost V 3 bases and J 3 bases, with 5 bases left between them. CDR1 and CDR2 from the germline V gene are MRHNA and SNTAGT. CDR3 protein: CASSDGHTEAFF. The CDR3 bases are TGTGCCAGCAGTGATGGGCACACTGAAGCTTTCTTT.

CDR3 region: CASSPLGGTAYEQYF. The CDR3, as DNA: TGTGCCAGCAGTCCCTTGGGAGGGACTGCCTACGAGCAGTACTTC. The V gene is TRBV9, the J gene TRBJ2-7; 7 bases map to TRBD2. Germline lookup yields CDR1 SGDLS and CDR2 YYNGEE. This CDR3 comprises 15 residues. With V trimmed by 5 bases and J by 2 bases, 10 bases remained unmatched.

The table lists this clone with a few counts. Here the CDR3 reads CASSYSGNFYEQYF. The CDR3 region has the DNA TGTGCCAGCAGTTACTCCGGGAACTTCTACGAGCAGTACTTC. The chain links TRBV6-5 to TRBJ2-7; a possible D gene is TRBD2 (5 bases). The CDR3 has 14 amino acids. Germline V gene lookup returns CDR1 MNHEY and CDR2 SVGAGI. The V and J ends lost 0 bases and 3 bases respectively, with 9 bases between them.

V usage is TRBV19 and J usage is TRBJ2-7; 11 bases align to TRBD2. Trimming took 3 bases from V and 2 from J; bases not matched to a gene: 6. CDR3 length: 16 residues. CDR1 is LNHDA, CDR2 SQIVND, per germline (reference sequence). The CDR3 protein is CASSMSTSGEPYEQYF. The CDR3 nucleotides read TGTGCCAGTAGTATGTCGACTAGCGGGGAACCCTACGAGCAGTACTTC. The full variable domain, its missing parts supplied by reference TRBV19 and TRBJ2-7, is DGGITQSPKYLFRKEGQNVTLSCEQNLNHDAMYWYRQDPGQGLRLIYYSQIVNDFQKGDIAEGYSVSREKKESFPLTVTSAQKNPTAFYLCASSMSTSGEPYEQYFGPGTRLTVT.

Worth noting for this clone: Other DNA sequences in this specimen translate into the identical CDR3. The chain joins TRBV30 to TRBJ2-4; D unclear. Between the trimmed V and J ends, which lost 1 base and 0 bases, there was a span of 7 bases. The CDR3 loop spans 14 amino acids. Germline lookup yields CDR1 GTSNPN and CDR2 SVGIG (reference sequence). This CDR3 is CAWSERLAKNIQYF. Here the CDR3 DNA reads TGTGCCTGGAGTGAGCGTCTAGCCAAAAACATTCAGTACTTC.

The CDR3 DNA is TGTGCCAGCAGTGAATCTATGGGAGGGTTCACAGATACGCAGTATTTT. It codes for CASSESMGGFTDTQYF. The J gene is TRBJ2-3, the V gene TRBV2, with 7 bases aligning to TRBD2. V gave up 2 bases and J gave up 2 bases; unmatched junction bases: 7. Germline CDR1 and CDR2: SNHLY and FYNNEI. This CDR3 region has 16 residues.

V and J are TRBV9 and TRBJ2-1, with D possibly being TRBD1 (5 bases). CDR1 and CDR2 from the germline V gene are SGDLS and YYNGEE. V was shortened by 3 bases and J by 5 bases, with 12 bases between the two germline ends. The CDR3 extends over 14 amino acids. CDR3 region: CASSADRIHNEQFF. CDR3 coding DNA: TGTGCCAGCAGCGCCGACAGAATCCACAATGAGCAGTTCTTC.

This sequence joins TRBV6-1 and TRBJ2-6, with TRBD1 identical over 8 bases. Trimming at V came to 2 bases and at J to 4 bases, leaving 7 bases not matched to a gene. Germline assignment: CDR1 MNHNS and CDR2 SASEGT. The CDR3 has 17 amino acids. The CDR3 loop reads CASSELNQGAGANVLTF. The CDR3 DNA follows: TGTGCCAGCAGTGAACTAAACCAGGGGGCCGGGGCCAACGTCCTGACTTTC.

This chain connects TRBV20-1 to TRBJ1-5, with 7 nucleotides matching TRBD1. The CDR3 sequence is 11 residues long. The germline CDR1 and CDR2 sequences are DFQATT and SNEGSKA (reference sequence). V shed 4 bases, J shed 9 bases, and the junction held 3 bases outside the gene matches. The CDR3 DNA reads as TGCAGTGCTACCCACAGGGGGCCCCAGCATTTT. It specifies CSATHRGPQHF.

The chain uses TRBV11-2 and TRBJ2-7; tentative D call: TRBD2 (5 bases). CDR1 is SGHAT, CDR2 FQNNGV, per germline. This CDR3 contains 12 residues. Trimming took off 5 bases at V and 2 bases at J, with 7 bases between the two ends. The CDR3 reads CASSLGAYEQYF. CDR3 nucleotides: TGTGCCAGCAGCCTGGGAGCCTACGAGCAGTACTTC. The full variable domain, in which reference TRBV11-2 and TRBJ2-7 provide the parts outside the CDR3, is EAGVAQSPRYKIIEKRQSVAFWCNPISGHATLYWYQQILGQGPKLLIQFQNNGVVDDSQLPKDRFSAERLKGVDSTLKIQPAKLEDSAVYLCASSLGAYEQYFGPGTRLTVT.

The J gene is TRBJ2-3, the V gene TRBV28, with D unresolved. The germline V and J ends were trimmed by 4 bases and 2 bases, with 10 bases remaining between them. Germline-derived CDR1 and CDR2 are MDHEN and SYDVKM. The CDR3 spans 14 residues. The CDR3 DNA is TGTGCCAGCAGTTCGAACTTTTACACAGATACGCAGTATTTT. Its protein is CASSSNFYTDTQYF.

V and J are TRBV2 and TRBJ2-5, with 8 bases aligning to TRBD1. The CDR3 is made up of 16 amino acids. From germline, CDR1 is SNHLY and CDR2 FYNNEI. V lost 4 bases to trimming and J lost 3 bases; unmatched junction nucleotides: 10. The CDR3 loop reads CASSGRTGPREETQYF. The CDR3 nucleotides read TGTGCCAGCAGTGGAAGGACAGGGCCACGGGAAGAGACCCAGTACTTC.

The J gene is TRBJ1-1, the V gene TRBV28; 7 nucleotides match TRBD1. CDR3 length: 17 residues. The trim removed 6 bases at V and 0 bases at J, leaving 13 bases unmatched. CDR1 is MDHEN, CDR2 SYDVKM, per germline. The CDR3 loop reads CASRSNRGRSMNTEAFF. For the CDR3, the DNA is TGTGCCAGCAGATCGAACAGGGGTCGTTCCATGAACACTGAAGCTTTCTTT.

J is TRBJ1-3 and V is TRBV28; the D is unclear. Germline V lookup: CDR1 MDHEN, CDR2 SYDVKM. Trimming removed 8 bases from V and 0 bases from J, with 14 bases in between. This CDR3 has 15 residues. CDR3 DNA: TGTGCCAGCCGGGTCCAAGGAACCTCTGGAAACACCATATATTTT. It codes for CASRVQGTSGNTIYF.

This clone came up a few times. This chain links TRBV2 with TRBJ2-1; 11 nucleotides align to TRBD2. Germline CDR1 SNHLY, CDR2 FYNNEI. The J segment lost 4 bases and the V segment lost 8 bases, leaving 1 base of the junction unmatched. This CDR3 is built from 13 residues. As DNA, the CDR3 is TGTGCCAGCGGGACTAGCGGATACAATGAGCAGTTCTTC. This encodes CASGTSGYNEQFF. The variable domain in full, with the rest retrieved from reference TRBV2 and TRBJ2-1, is EPEVTQTPSHQVTQMGQEVILRCVPISNHLYFYWYRQILGQKVEFLVSFYNNEISEKSEIFDDQFSVERPDGSNFTLKIRSTKLEDSAMYFCASGTSGYNEQFFGPGTRLTVL.

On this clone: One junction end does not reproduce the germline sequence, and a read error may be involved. In nucleotides, the CDR3 is TGTGCCAGCAGCCCCCAGGGAGGGGCAGCCTACGGGCAGTACTTC. Amino acids: CASSPQGGAAYGQYF. This chain uses TRBV7-2 with TRBJ2-7, with 7 nucleotides matching TRBD2. CDR1 and CDR2 (germline): SGHTA, FQGNSA. This CDR3 is built from 15 residues.

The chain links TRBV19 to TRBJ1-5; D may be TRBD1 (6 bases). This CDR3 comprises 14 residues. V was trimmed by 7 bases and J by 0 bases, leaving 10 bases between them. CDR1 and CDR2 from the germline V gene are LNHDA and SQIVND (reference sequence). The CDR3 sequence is CASNRAYSNQPQHF. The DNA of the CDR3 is TGTGCCAGTAACAGGGCCTATAGCAATCAGCCCCAGCATTTT.

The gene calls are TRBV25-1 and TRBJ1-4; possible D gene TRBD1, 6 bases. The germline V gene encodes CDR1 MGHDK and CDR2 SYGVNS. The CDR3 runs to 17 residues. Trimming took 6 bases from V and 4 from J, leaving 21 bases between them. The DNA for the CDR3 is TGTGCCAGCAGCCGAGCGGTGACAGGCGATATTAATGAAAAACTGTTTTTT. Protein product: CASSRAVTGDINEKLFF.

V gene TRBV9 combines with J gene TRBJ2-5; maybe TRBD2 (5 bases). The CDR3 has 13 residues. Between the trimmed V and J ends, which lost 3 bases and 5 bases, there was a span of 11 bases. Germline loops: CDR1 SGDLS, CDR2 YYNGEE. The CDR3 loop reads CASSASQRETQYF. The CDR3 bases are TGTGCCAGCAGCGCTAGTCAGCGGGAGACCCAGTACTTC.